These T cell receptor beta chains were read from a single sample in a study of blood T cells in healthy people across ages. MiXCR, run by TCRdb on the 5' RACE reads, gives a single entry per CDR3 protein. The sample includes around 650,000 distinct CDR3 sequences, approximately 40% of them seen just once. Sequences were obtained from blood. These receptors were collected from a man older than 75 in good health. Each CDR3 is given with its conserved first and last residue. D genes are given only for firm matches. Clone size is given for some rows only: seen once, a few or many times, or a class if the clone is expanded.

v_gene	abundance	d_gene	j_gene	CDR3nt	CDR3aa
TRBV21-1	-	-	TRBJ2-1	TGTGCCAGCAGCACTAAAAAGCCATCAGCCAATGAGCAGTTCTTC	CASSTKKPSANEQFF
TRBV7-2	few	-	TRBJ2-3	TGTGCCAGCAGCTTAGCGGGCAGGGGACGCACAGATACGCAGTATTTT	CASSLAGRGRTDTQYF
TRBV4-3	few	TRBD1	TRBJ1-2	TGCGCCAGCAGCCAATCCGCCGGGACAGTAGGCGGCTACACCTTC	CASSQSAGTVGGYTF
TRBV3-1	-	-	TRBJ1-4	TGTGCCAGCAGCCCCCAGGGGTCCAATAATGAAAAACTGTTTTTT	CASSPQGSNNEKLFF
TRBV20-1	-	-	TRBJ2-3	TGCAGTGCTAGAGAGGAGAGCGACATCACAGATACGCAGTATTTT	CSAREESDITDTQYF
TRBV29-1	-	-	TRBJ1-1	TGCAGCACCTGGGGGGGCTTAGACACTGAAGCTTTCTTT	CSTWGGLDTEAFF
TRBV20-1	few	-	TRBJ2-3	TGCAGTGCTAGAGAATTTCCCACCCCCGATACGCAGTATTTT	CSAREFPTPDTQYF
TRBV20-1	-	TRBD2	TRBJ2-5	TGCAGTGCTAGTACTAGCGGGTGGGAGACCCAGTACTTC	CSASTSGWETQYF
TRBV7-2	-	-	TRBJ2-7	TGTGCCAGCAGCTTATCAGCCCGGGAAAGCTACGAGCAGTACTTC	CASSLSARESYEQYF
TRBV7-9	-	-	TRBJ2-3	TGTGCCAGCAGTCTTAGGGCGGCGAGGGGCGATACGCAGTATTTT	CASSLRAARGDTQYF
TRBV29-1	many	-	TRBJ2-7	TGCAGCGTCGGACAACAGGGCAACTACGAGCAGTACTTC	CSVGQQGNYEQYF
TRBV5-1	few	TRBD1	TRBJ2-3	TGCGCCAGCAGCACGACAGGGGCCCGGCGGGGTACGCAGTATTTT	CASSTTGARRGTQYF
TRBV20-1	few	-	TRBJ2-3	TGCAGTGCGTCGAGGGGGGCCGGAAATCCCACAGATACGCAGTATTTT	CSASRGAGNPTDTQYF
TRBV6-2/TRBV6-3	few	-	TRBJ2-7	TGTGCCAGCAGTTCTGGGATTACCTACGAGCAGTACTTC	CASSSGITYEQYF
TRBV5-6	-	-	TRBJ2-4	TGTGCCAGCAGCGTATGGGGGCTTGGATCACTAGCCAAAAACATTCAGTACTTC	CASSVWGLGSLAKNIQYF
TRBV3-1	-	-	TRBJ2-6	TGTGCCAGCAGGCTACTCGGAGGGGGTGGGGCCAACGTCCTGACTTTC	CASRLLGGGGANVLTF
TRBV24-1	-	TRBD1	TRBJ1-5	TGTGCCACCAGTGGGACAGGGCGTCAGCCCCAGCATTTT	CATSGTGRQPQHF
TRBV6-5	-	-	TRBJ2-1	TGTGCCACCAGACGAGGAGATCAAAACAATGAGCAGTTCTTC	CATRRGDQNNEQFF
TRBV4-3	few	-	TRBJ2-3	TGCGCCAGCAGCCCTACCGTCTCGAGCACAGATACGCAGTATTTT	CASSPTVSSTDTQYF
TRBV6-2/TRBV6-3	-	TRBD1	TRBJ1-5	TGTGCCAGCAGTTCCGCGGAGGACAGGCGGGACCAGCCCCAGCATTTT	CASSSAEDRRDQPQHF
TRBV20-1	-	-	TRBJ1-5	TGCAGTGCTAGAGCCAGCGGACAGAATCAGCCCCAGCATTTT	CSARASGQNQPQHF
TRBV9	many	TRBD1	TRBJ2-1	TGTGCCAGCAGCCAGGGACAGAGCTCCTACAATGAGCAGTTCTTC	CASSQGQSSYNEQFF
TRBV9	once	-	TRBJ1-6	TGTGCCAGCAGCGTAGTGGCAGGGGTTAATTCACCCCTCCACTTT	CASSVVAGVNSPLHF
TRBV7-6	-	-	TRBJ2-3	TGTGCCAGCAGCTCCCGGGTCTCGAGGGACACAGATACGCAGTATTTT	CASSSRVSRDTDTQYF